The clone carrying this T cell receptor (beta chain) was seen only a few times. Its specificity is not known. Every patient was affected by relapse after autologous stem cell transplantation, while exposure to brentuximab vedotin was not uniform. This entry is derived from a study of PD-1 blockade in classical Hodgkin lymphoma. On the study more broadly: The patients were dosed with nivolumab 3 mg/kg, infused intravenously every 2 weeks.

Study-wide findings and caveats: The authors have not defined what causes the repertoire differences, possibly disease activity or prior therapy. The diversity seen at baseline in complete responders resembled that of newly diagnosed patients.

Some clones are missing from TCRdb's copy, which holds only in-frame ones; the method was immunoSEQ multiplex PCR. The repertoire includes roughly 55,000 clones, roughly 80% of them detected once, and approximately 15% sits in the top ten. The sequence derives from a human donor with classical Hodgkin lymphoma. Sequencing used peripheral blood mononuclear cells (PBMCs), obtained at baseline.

The chain's CDR3 is CASSFASGIYNEQFF. The CDR3 coding sequence is TGTGCCAGCAGTTTCGCTAGCGGAATCTACAATGAGCAGTTCTTC. This rearrangement joins TRBV27 to TRBJ2-1; 7 nucleotides agree with TRBD2. V lost 3 bases, J lost 3 bases, and 5 bases stayed unmatched. Germline-derived CDR1 and CDR2 are MNHEY and SMNVEV (reference sequence). CDR3 size: 15 residues.